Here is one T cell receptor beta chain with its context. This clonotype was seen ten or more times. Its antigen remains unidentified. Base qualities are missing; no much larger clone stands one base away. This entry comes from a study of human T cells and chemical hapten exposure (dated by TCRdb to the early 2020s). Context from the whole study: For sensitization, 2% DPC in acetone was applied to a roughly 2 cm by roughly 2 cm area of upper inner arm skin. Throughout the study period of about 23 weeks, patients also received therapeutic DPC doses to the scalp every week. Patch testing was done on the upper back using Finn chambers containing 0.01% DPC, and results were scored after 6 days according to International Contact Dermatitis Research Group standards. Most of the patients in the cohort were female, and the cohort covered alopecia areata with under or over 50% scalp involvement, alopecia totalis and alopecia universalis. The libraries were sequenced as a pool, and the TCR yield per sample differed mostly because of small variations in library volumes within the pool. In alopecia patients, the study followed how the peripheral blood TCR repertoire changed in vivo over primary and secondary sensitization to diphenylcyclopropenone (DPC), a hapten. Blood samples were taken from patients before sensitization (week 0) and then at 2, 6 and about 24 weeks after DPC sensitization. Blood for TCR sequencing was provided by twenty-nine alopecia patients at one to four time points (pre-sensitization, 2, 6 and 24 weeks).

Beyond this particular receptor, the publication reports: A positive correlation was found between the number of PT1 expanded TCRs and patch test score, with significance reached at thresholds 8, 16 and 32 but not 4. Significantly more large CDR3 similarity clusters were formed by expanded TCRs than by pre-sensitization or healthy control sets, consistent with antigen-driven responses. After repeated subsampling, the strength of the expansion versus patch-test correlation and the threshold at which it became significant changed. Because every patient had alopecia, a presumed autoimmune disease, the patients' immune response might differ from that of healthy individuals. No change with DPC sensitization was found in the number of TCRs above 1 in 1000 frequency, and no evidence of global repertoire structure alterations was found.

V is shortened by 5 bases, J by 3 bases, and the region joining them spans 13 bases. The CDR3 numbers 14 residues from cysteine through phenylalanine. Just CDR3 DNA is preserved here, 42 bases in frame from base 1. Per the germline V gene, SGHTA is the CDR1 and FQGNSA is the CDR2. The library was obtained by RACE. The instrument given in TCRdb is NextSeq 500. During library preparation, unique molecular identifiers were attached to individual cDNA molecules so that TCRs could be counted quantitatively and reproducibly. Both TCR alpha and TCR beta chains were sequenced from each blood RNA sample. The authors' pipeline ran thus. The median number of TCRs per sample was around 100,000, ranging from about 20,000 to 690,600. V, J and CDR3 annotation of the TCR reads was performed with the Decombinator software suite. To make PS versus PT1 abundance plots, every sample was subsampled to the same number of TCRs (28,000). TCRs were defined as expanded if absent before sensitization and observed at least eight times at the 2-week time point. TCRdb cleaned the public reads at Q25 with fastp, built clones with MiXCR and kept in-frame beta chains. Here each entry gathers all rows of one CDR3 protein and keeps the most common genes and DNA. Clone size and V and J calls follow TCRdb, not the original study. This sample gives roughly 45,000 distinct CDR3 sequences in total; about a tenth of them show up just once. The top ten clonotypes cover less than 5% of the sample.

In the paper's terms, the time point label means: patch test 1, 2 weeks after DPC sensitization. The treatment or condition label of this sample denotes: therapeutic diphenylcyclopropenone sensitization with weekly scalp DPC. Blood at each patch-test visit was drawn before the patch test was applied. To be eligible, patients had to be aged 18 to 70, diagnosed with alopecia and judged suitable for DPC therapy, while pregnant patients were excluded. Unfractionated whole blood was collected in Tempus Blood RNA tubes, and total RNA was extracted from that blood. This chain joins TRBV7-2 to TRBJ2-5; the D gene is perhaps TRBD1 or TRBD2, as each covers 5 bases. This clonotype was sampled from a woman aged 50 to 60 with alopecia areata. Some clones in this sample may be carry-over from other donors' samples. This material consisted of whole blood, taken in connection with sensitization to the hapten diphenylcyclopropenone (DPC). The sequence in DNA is TGTGCCAGCAGCCTGAACATGGGGGAAGAGACCCAGTACTTC. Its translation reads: CASSLNMGEETQYF.